These 5 T cell receptor beta chains came from one sample sequenced in a study of regulatory T cells in long-lasting Graves disease. Combining iRepertoire HTBI primers with Arm-PCR of CDR3 regions, the authors built TCR beta libraries. One entry per CDR3 protein results from TCRdb running MiXCR on the multiplex PCR reads. The table lists 650,000 to 850,000 distinct CDR3 sequences, around 30% of them singletons. Time point defined: persistent/refractory GD, antithyroid drugs over 5 years with positive TRAb. Extracted PBMC RNA gave rise to the TCR library. This specimen consisted of peripheral blood mononuclear cells (PBMCs), obtained when the disease was refractory, from a patient treated with antithyroid drugs. The source of these receptors is a female donor with Graves disease.

The CDR3 DNA reads as TGTGCCAGCAGCCAAGCCGGGACAGGAGCAAATGAAGCTTTCTTT. This gives the protein CASSQAGTGANEAFF. The gene calls are TRBV3-1 and TRBJ1-1, with TRBD1 identical over 8 bases. CDR3 size: 15 residues. The junction had 8 bases not matched to a gene; V was cut back by 1 base and J by 7 bases. Per germline, CDR1 LGHDT and CDR2 YNNKEL (reference sequence).

The table lists this clonotype with many counts. This chain uses TRBV5-4 with TRBJ1-2, with 7 bases aligning to TRBD1. J lost 7 bases, V lost 4 bases, and 7 bases had no gene match. Germline CDR1 reads SGHNT; CDR2 reads YYREEE (reference sequence). This CDR3 region has 13 residues. The CDR3 coding sequence is TGTGCCAGCAGCCTGCTCCGGGACAGTGGCTACACCTTC. This sequence encodes CASSLLRDSGYTF.

This clonotype was detected only a few times. The chain recombines TRBV12-3 or TRBV12-4 with TRBJ1-1, with D unclear. Trimming removed 2 bases from V and 3 bases from J, with 28 bases in between. The CDR3 contains 20 residues. In DNA, the CDR3 is TGTGCCAGCAGTTTAAAACGTCTTTTTACCGGGAATAAGGCGGACACTGAAGCTTTCTTT. Its protein is CASSLKRLFTGNKADTEAFF.

The CDR3 coding sequence is TGTGCCAGCAGCTCCACAGGGGTACCTAACACTGAAGCTTTCTTT. Translation gives CASSSTGVPNTEAFF. V usage is TRBV7-9 and J usage is TRBJ1-1; 7 bases fit TRBD1. This CDR3 is built from 15 residues. With V trimmed by 4 bases and J by 2 bases, 7 bases remained unmatched. Germline V lookup: CDR1 SEHNR, CDR2 FQNEAQ (reference sequence).

This clonotype was seen a handful of times. The V gene is TRBV20-1, the J gene TRBJ1-2; 10 positions agree with TRBD1. CDR1 and CDR2 (germline): DFQATT, SNEGSKA (reference sequence). The CDR3 runs to 14 residues. V lost 3 bases to trimming and J lost 6 bases; unmatched junction nucleotides: 7. The CDR3: CSASDRGRGNGYTF. CDR3 DNA: TGCAGTGCTAGCGACAGGGGGCGTGGGAATGGCTACACCTTC.